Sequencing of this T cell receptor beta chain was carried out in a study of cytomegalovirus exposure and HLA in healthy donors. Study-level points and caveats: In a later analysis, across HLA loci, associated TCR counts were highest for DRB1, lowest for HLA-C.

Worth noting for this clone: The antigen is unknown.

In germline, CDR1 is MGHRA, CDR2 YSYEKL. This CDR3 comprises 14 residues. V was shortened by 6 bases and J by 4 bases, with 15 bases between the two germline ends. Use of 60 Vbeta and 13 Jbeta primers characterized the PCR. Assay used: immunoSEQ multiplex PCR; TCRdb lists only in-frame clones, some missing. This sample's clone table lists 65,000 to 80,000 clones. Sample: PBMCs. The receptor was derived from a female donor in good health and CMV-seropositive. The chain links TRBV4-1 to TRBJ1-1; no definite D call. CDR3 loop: CASRVQVDVTEAFF. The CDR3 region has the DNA TGCGCCAGCAGGGTCCAGGTGGATGTCACTGAAGCTTTCTTT.